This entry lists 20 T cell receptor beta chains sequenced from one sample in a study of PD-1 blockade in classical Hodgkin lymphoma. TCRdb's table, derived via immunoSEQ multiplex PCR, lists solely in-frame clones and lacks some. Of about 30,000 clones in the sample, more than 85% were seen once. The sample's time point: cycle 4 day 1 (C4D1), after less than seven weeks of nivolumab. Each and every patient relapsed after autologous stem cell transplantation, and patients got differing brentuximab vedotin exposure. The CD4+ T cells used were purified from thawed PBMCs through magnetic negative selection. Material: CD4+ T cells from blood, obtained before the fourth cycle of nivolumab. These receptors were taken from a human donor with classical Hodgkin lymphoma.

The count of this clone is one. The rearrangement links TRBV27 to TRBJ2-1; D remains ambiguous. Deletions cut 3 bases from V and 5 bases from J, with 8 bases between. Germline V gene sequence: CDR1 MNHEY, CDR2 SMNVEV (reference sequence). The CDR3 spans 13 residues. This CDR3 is CASSFWVDNEQFF. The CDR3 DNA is TGTGCCAGCAGTTTTTGGGTAGACAATGAGCAGTTCTTC.

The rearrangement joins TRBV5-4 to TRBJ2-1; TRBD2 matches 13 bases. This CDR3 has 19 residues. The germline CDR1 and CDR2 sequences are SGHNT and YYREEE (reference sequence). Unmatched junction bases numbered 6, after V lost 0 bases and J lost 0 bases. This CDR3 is CASSLVGLAGDSSYNEQFF. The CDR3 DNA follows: TGTGCCAGCAGCTTGGTTGGACTAGCGGGGGACAGCTCCTACAATGAGCAGTTCTTC. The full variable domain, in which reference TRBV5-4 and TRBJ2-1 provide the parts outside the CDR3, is ETGVTQSPTHLIKTRGQQVTLRCSSQSGHNTVSWYQQALGQGPQFIFQYYREEENGRGNFPPRFSGLQFPNYSSELNVNALELDDSALYLCASSLVGLAGDSSYNEQFFGPGTRLTVL.

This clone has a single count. The DNA of the CDR3 is TGTGCCAGCAGCCAAGGCCGGGACAGCTACACCGGGGAGCTGTTTTTT. This gives the protein CASSQGRDSYTGELFF. This chain connects TRBV4-2 to TRBJ2-2; TRBD1 matches 7 bases. The V and J ends lost 1 base and 3 bases, in that order; junction bases with no gene match: 5. This CDR3 is built from 16 residues. Germline lookup yields CDR1 LGHNA and CDR2 YNFKEQ.

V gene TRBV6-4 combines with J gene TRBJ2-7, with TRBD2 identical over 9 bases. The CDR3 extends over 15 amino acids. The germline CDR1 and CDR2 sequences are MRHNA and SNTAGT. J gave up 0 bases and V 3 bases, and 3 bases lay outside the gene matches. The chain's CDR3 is CASSEGLALSYEQYF. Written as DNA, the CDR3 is TGTGCCAGCAGTGAGGGACTAGCCCTCTCCTACGAGCAGTACTTC.

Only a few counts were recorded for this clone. In nucleotides, the CDR3 is TGTGCCAGCAGCTTGGTACTGGAGGGCGAAGCTTTCTTT. Translating gives CASSLVLEGEAFF. This chain joins TRBV5-6 and TRBJ1-1; D remains ambiguous. The CDR3 contains 13 residues. Germline-derived CDR1 and CDR2 are SGHDT and YYEEEE. V was clipped by 0 bases and J by 8 bases, with 11 bases between them.

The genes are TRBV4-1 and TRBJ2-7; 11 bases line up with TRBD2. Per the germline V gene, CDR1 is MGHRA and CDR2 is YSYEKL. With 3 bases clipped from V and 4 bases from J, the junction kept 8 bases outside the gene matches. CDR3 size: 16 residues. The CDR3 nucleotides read TGCGCCAGCAGCCATTTAGCGGGAGGGGGGCCTTACGAGCAGTACTTC. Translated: CASSHLAGGGPYEQYF.

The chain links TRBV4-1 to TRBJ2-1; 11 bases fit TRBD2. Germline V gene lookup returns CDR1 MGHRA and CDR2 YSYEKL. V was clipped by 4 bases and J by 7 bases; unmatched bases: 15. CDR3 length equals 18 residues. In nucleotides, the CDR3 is TGCGCCAGCAGCCTACACCCGTTAGCGGGAGGGGGAGCGAATGAGCAGTTCTTC. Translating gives CASSLHPLAGGGANEQFF.

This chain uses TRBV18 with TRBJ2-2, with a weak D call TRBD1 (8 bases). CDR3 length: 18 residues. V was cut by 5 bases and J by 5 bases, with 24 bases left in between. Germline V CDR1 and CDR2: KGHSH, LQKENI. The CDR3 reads CASSARDRSSGGTGELFF. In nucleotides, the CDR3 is TGTGCCAGCTCAGCCCGGGACAGGTCGTCGGGAGGAACCGGGGAGCTGTTTTTT. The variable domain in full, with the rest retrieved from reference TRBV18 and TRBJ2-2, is NAGVMQNPRHLVRRRGQEARLRCSPMKGHSHVYWYRQLPEEGLKFMVYLQKENIIDESGMPKERFSAEFPKEGPSILRIQQVVRGDSAAYFCASSARDRSSGGTGELFFGEGSRLTVL.

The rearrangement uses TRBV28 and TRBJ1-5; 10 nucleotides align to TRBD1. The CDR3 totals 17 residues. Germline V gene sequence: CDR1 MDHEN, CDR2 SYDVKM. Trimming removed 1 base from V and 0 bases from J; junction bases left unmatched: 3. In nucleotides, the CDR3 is TGTGCCAGCAGTTTATTAGGGACAGGGGATAGCAATCAGCCCCAGCATTTT. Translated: CASSLLGTGDSNQPQHF.

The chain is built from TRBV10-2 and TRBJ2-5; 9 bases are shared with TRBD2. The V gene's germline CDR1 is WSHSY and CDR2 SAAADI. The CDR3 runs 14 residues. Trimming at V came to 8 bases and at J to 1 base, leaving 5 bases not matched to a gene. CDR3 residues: CASGAGGSQETQYF. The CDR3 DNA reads TGCGCCAGCGGCGCGGGAGGGTCCCAAGAGACCCAGTACTTC.

The CDR3 bases are TGCGCCAGCAGTGAGTTTGGACTAGCGGGAGCTGAGCAGTTCTTC. Residues: CASSEFGLAGAEQFF. This chain links TRBV10-2 with TRBJ2-1; TRBD2 aligns across 13 bases. The germline V gene encodes CDR1 WSHSY and CDR2 SAAADI. V was pared by 1 base and J by 9 bases, with 3 bases of the junction left unmatched. This CDR3 is built from 15 residues.

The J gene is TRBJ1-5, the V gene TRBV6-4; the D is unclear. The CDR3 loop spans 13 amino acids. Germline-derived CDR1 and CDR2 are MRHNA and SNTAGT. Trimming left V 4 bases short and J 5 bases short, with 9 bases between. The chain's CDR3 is CASSVNFDQPQHF. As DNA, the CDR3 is TGTGCCAGCAGTGTGAATTTCGATCAGCCCCAGCATTTT.

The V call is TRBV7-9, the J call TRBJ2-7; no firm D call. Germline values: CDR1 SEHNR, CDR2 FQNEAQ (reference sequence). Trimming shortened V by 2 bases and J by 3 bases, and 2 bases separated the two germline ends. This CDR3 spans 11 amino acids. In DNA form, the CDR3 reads TGTGCCAGCAGCTTATTCTACGAGCAGTACTTC. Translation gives CASSLFYEQYF.

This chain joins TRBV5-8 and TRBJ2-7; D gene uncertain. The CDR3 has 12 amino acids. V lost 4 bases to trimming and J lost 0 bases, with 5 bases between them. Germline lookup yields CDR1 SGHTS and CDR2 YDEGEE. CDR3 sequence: CASSPDSYEQYF. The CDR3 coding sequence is TGTGCCAGCAGCCCCGACTCCTACGAGCAGTACTTC. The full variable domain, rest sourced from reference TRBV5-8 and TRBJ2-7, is EAGVTQSPTHLIKTRGQQATLRCSPISGHTSVYWYQQALGLGLQFLLWYDEGEERNRGNFPPRFSGRQFPNYSSELNVNALELEDSALYLCASSPDSYEQYFGPGTRLTVT.

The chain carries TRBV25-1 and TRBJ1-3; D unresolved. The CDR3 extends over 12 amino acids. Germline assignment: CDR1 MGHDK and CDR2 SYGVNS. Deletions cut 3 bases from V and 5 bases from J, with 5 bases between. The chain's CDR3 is CASSDHRNTIYF. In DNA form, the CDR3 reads TGTGCCAGCAGTGATCATAGAAACACCATATATTTT.

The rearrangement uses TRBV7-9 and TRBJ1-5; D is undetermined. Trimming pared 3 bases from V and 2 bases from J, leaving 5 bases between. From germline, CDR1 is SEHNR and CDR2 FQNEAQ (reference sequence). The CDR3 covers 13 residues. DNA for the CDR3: TGTGCCAGCAGCTTGGGCCGCAATCAGCCCCAGCATTTT. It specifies CASSLGRNQPQHF.

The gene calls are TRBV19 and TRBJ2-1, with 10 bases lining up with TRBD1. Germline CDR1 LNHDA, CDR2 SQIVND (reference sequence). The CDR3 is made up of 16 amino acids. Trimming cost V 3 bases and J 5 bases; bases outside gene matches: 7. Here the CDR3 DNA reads TGTGCCAGTAGTATGGGTTTCGGGACAGGGGACAATGAGCAGTTCTTC. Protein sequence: CASSMGFGTGDNEQFF.

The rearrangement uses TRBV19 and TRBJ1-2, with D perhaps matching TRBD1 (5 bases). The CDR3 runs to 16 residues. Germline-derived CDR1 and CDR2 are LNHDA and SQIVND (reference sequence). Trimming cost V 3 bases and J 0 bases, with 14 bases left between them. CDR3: CASSIFRASPNYGYTF. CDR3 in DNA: TGTGCCAGTAGTATCTTCAGGGCATCTCCTAACTATGGCTACACCTTC. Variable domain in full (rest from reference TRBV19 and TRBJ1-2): DGGITQSPKYLFRKEGQNVTLSCEQNLNHDAMYWYRQDPGQGLRLIYYSQIVNDFQKGDIAEGYSVSREKKESFPLTVTSAQKNPTAFYLCASSIFRASPNYGYTFGSGTRLTVV.

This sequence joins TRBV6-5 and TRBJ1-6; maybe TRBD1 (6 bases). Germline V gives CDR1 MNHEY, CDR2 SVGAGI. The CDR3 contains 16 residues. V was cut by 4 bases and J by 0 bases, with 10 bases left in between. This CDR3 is CASSSQGSSYNSPLHF. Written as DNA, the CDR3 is TGTGCCAGCAGTTCCCAGGGGAGCTCCTATAATTCACCCCTCCACTTT.

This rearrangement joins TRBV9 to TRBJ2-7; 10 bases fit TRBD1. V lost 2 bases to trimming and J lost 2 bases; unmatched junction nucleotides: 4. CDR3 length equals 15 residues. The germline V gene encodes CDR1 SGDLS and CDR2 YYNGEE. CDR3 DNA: TGTGCCAGCAGCGTGGGACAGGGGACAACCTACGAGCAGTACTTC. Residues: CASSVGQGTTYEQYF.